This T cell receptor beta chain originates from a study of CD8 T cells in Susac syndrome. General study points: The study acknowledged a relatively small number of individuals in its TCR sequencing and HLA analysis.

There are 18 residues in the CDR3. Germline lookup yields CDR1 MGHRA and CDR2 YSYEKL. Trimming removed 1 base at V and 0 bases at J, with 18 bases between. From blood CD8+ and CD4+ T cells, the TCR beta chain was sequenced. Negative magnetic isolation gave CD8+ and CD4+ cells; FACS enriched CD8+ TEMRA. A note on this clonotype: Its antigen is currently unknown.

cDNA came from approximately 0.5 to 1 ug RNA primed by random hexamers. The amplification used immunoSEQ multiplex PCR on TCR beta CDR3; it spanned 54 Vbeta and 13 Jbeta. Each CDR3 protein gets one entry after TCRdb re-called the immunoSEQ multiplex PCR reads with MiXCR. The table has 330,000 or so distinct CDR3 sequences, almost 85% seen once. V gene TRBV4-1 combines with J gene TRBJ1-1; no reliable D call. The sequence was collected from a human donor with multiple sclerosis. The sequencing input was CD8+ T cells from PBMCs. The CDR3 DNA reads as TGCGCCAGCAGCCAAGCTGTTTGGGTTGCAGGAGTGAACACTGAAGCTTTCTTT. Residues: CASSQAVWVAGVNTEAFF.